The 18 T cell receptor beta chains listed next were all sequenced from one sample in a study of blood T cell repertoires in COVID-19. The repertoire was sequenced with immunoSEQ multiplex PCR; TCRdb's copy has only in-frame clones and lacks some. The sample comprises about 140,000 clones, around 79% of which are singletons, and 3% to 4.5% rests with the top ten. What was sequenced was peripheral blood. Source of these receptors: a man in his fifties or sixties with acute or convalescent COVID-19.

This chain joins TRBV15 and TRBJ1-3; 9 bases are a match to TRBD1. Unmatched junction bases numbered 4, after V lost 8 bases and J lost 2 bases. Germline CDR1 LNHNV, CDR2 YYDKDF (reference sequence). There are 14 residues in the CDR3. The CDR3 DNA is TGTGCCACCTCACGGGACAGGGCTGGAAACACCATATATTTT. Protein sequence: CATSRDRAGNTIYF.

This clone was seen a single time. The V and J genes are TRBV16 and TRBJ1-4; 7 positions match TRBD1. This CDR3 has 16 residues. The V gene end was trimmed by 4 bases and the J gene end by 3 bases; junction bases not matched to a gene: 8. Germline lookup yields CDR1 KGHSY and CDR2 FQNENV. CDR3 amino acids: CASSPRAGTANEKLFF. CDR3 bases: TGTGCCAGCAGCCCCCGGGCCGGGACAGCTAATGAAAAACTGTTTTTT.

The V gene is TRBV9, the J gene TRBJ1-6, with a tentative D call TRBD1 (5 bases). Germline CDR1 and CDR2: SGDLS and YYNGEE. The CDR3 length is 14 residues. The V end was cut by 0 bases, the J end by 10 bases, with 11 bases between. The CDR3 bases are TGTGCCAGCAGCGTAGAACAGGCAAACTCACCCCTCCACTTT. It specifies CASSVEQANSPLHF.

The chain joins TRBV28 to TRBJ2-6, with TRBD1 matching 10 bases. V lost 7 bases, J lost 5 bases, and 11 bases stayed unmatched. CDR1 and CDR2 from the germline V gene are MDHEN and SYDVKM. This CDR3 region has 17 residues. CDR3 region: CASTSGTGVYRANVLTF. The CDR3 DNA reads TGTGCCAGCACCTCCGGGACAGGGGTTTATAGGGCCAACGTCCTGACTTTC.

V usage is TRBV6-2 or TRBV6-3 and J usage is TRBJ2-7; D perhaps matches TRBD2 (6 bases). Deletions cut 4 bases from V and 5 bases from J, with 9 bases between. The CDR3 runs 12 residues. Germline V gene sequence: CDR1 MNHEY, CDR2 SVGEGT. The CDR3 reads CASSFAGNEQYF. CDR3 bases: TGTGCCAGCAGTTTCGCGGGGAACGAGCAGTACTTC.

V usage is TRBV27 and J usage is TRBJ1-1; D remains unclear. CDR1 MNHEY and CDR2 SMNVEV come from the germline V gene (reference sequence). V was cut by 3 bases and J by 3 bases, with 8 bases left in between. The CDR3 length is 13 residues. The CDR3 is CASSFMGDTEAFF. CDR3 DNA sequence: TGTGCCAGCAGTTTTATGGGAGACACTGAAGCTTTCTTT.

By frequency in the sample, this clone is medium-sized. The V call is TRBV24-1, the J call TRBJ2-1; 8 bases align to TRBD2. With V trimmed by 0 bases and J by 6 bases, 12 bases remained unmatched. This CDR3 region has 18 residues. Germline values: CDR1 KGHDR, CDR2 SFDVKD. The DNA for the CDR3 is TGTGCCACCAGTGATTTGCCGGGTACCAGCGGGAGCCTCAATGAGCAGTTCTTC. Protein: CATSDLPGTSGSLNEQFF.

This rearrangement joins TRBV9 to TRBJ2-7; 13 nucleotides line up with TRBD2. Per germline, CDR1 SGDLS and CDR2 YYNGEE. Trimming removed 4 bases from V and 8 bases from J; junction bases left unmatched: 9. CDR3 length: 15 residues. The CDR3 sequence: CASSLGTSGDWQQYF. The CDR3 DNA follows: TGTGCCAGCAGCCTTGGGACTAGCGGGGACTGGCAGCAGTACTTC.

CDR3 sequence reads: CSVLHYGYTF. The CDR3 coding sequence is TGCAGCGTCCTCCACTATGGCTACACCTTC. The chain links TRBV29-1 to TRBJ1-2; no clear D gene. Germline V gene sequence: CDR1 SQVTM, CDR2 ANQGSEA. This CDR3 is built from 10 residues. Trimming left V 6 bases short and J 3 bases short, with 5 bases between.

The gene calls are TRBV5-6 and TRBJ2-7; 8 bases line up with TRBD1. V dropped 4 bases and J dropped 3; count of bases not matched to a gene: 6. The CDR3 covers 14 residues. Germline CDR1 reads SGHDT; CDR2 reads YYEEEE. CDR3 sequence: CASSPTGQGYEQYF. The CDR3 coding sequence is TGTGCCAGCAGCCCCACCGGACAGGGCTACGAGCAGTACTTC.

The V call is TRBV5-1, the J call TRBJ1-6; D remains unclear. This CDR3 region has 14 residues. Germline loops: CDR1 SGHRS, CDR2 YFSETQ. V was trimmed by 0 bases and J by 7 bases, leaving 8 bases between them. CDR3 amino acids: CASSLEVENSPLHF. CDR3 bases: TGCGCCAGCAGCTTGGAGGTGGAGAATTCACCCCTCCACTTT.

The gene calls are TRBV24-1 and TRBJ2-1; 9 bases map to TRBD2. CDR1 and CDR2 from the germline V gene are KGHDR and SFDVKD. This CDR3 has 18 residues. The trim removed 1 base at V and 2 bases at J, leaving 8 bases unmatched. DNA of the CDR3: TGTGCCACCAGTGATTTTGGTAGCGGGAGAACAACCTACAATGAGCAGTTCTTC. Its protein product is CATSDFGSGRTTYNEQFF.

CDR3 in amino acids: CASREAGEIYGYTF. CDR3 DNA sequence: TGTGCCAGCAGGGAAGCAGGGGAAATTTATGGCTACACCTTC. The chain uses TRBV28 and TRBJ1-2; D perhaps matches TRBD1 (6 bases). Germline V gene lookup returns CDR1 MDHEN and CDR2 SYDVKM. This CDR3 comprises 14 residues. The V end lost 6 bases, the J end lost 5 bases, and 16 bases lay between the germline ends.

The J gene is TRBJ1-2, the V gene TRBV29-1; 9 bases line up with TRBD1. After removal of 3 bases from V and 2 bases from J, the junction contained 4 bases not matched to a gene. Germline values: CDR1 SQVTM, CDR2 ANQGSEA. CDR3 length equals 14 residues. The CDR3 reads CSVDPTGGNYGYTF. In DNA form, the CDR3 reads TGCAGCGTTGACCCTACAGGGGGCAACTATGGCTACACCTTC.

The chain recombines TRBV30 with TRBJ2-1; maybe TRBD2 (6 bases). With 2 bases removed from V and 9 bases from J, the gap between germline ends came to 14 bases. CDR1 is GTSNPN, CDR2 SVGIG, per germline (reference sequence). This CDR3 is built from 13 residues. The CDR3 sequence is CAWSSSFGSEQFF. CDR3 DNA: TGTGCCTGGAGTTCATCCTTCGGGAGTGAGCAGTTCTTC.

The chain couples TRBV5-5 to TRBJ1-3; a possible D gene is TRBD1 (6 bases). Trimming stripped 2 bases from V and 0 bases from J, with 12 bases between. Germline V gene data show CDR1 as SGHKS and CDR2 as YYEKEE (reference sequence). This CDR3 has 16 amino acids. CDR3 bases: TGTGCCAGCAGCTTTCGGCAGACAGGCTCTGGAAACACCATATATTTT. Amino acids: CASSFRQTGSGNTIYF. The full variable domain, with the rest looked up from reference TRBV5-5 and TRBJ1-3, is DAGVTQSPTHLIKTRGQQVTLRCSPISGHKSVSWYQQVLGQGPQFIFQYYEKEERGRGNFPDRFSARQFPNYSSELNVNALLLGDSALYLCASSFRQTGSGNTIYFGEGSWLTVV.

The chain has TRBV7-8 and TRBJ1-2; D gene ambiguous. The germline V gene encodes CDR1 SGHVS and CDR2 FQNEAQ. The CDR3 length is 13 residues. V lost 5 bases and J 1 base, leaving 8 bases between the germline ends. The CDR3 reads CASSLIINYGYTF. The CDR3 DNA sequence: TGTGCCAGCAGCCTTATTATTAACTATGGCTACACCTTC.

The rearrangement joins TRBV29-1 to TRBJ2-5; D possibly corresponds to TRBD2 (6 bases). In germline, CDR1 is SQVTM, CDR2 ANQGSEA. Trimming stripped 4 bases from V and 9 bases from J, with 15 bases between. The CDR3 runs 12 residues. The CDR3, as DNA: TGCAGCGTTGCCGGGGCTGGAGGGTCCCAGTACTTC. It codes for CSVAGAGGSQYF.